What follows is one TCR beta chain and its context. Distinct nucleotide sequences in the sample also encode this CDR3. This sample is part of a study of control samples from healthy donors and cancer patients. Here immunoSEQ multiplex PCR was the method, and the copy in TCRdb shows in-frame clones only, minus some. The data hold roughly 150,000 clones, with 90% to 95% observed a single time. V lost 3 bases and J 5 bases, leaving 4 bases between the germline ends. In germline, CDR1 is SEHNR, CDR2 FQNEAQ (reference sequence). The CDR3 has 12 residues. The TCR sequence derives from a young woman in good health. The rearrangement links TRBV7-9 to TRBJ1-4; unclear D gene. The sequencing input was blood. CDR3 amino acids: CASSLGNEKLFF. CDR3 nucleotide sequence: TGTGCCAGCAGCTTGGGGAATGAAAAACTGTTTTTT.